This TCR beta chain was sequenced during a study of beta chain features in type 1 diabetes. Notes on the study in general: PCR might pick shorter templates more often, in the same way for patients and controls. The study found fewer insertions and more deletions at VDJ junctions in type 1 diabetes patients.

The whole isolated RNA underwent reverse transcription, so sequencing captured expressed TCRB transcripts. Data came from immunoSEQ multiplex PCR; TCRdb stores just in-frame clones and leaves some out. The sample holds some 410,000 clones, roughly an eighth seen once. There was one heparinised blood draw per donor, averaging about 100 mL. This clone has just a few counts. The antigen is unknown. Additional DNA sequences in this sample encode the identical CDR3. The ends were cut back, 0 bases at V and 4 bases at J, with 9 bases in the middle. The germline V gene has CDR1 SGHRS and CDR2 YFSETQ. CDR3 length: 14 amino acids.

This chain connects TRBV5-1 to TRBJ2-3; D gene ambiguous. The sequence was obtained from a woman between 18 and 29 years old in good health. Sequencing was performed on naive CD4+ T cells from blood. CDR3 amino acids: CASSLDRSADTQYF. As DNA, the CDR3 is TGCGCCAGCAGCTTGGATCGCTCAGCAGATACGCAGTATTTT.